Each of the 27 T cell receptor beta chains below was sequenced from the same sample in a study of blood T cell repertoires in COVID-19. Using immunoSEQ multiplex PCR, the repertoire was profiled, and TCRdb retains in-frame clones only, with some absent. The sample consists of 250,000 to 350,000 clones, around four fifths of them appearing once. The sequenced sample consisted of peripheral blood. All receptors derive from a woman aged 45-65 years with active or convalescent COVID-19.

This chain connects TRBV7-3 to TRBJ2-5; D is perhaps TRBD1 (6 bases). The CDR3 length is 13 residues. V shed 6 bases and J shed 2 bases, with 10 bases lying between them. The germline V gene has CDR1 SGHTA and CDR2 FQGTGA. Here the CDR3 reads CASSQGNQETQYF. The CDR3 coding sequence is TGTGCCAGCAGTCAGGGGAATCAAGAGACCCAGTACTTC.

The chain combines TRBV11-2 with TRBJ2-1; D remains ambiguous. V was clipped by 4 bases and J by 2 bases, with 3 bases between them. Germline lookup yields CDR1 SGHAT and CDR2 FQNNGV. The CDR3 contains 12 residues. CDR3 coding DNA: TGTGCCAGCAGCTCTACCTACAATGAGCAGTTCTTC. Amino acid sequence: CASSSTYNEQFF.

V is TRBV5-1 and J is TRBJ2-7, with 12 bases that match TRBD2. V lost 4 bases, J lost 5 bases, and 10 bases stayed unmatched. Germline V lookup: CDR1 SGHRS, CDR2 YFSETQ. The CDR3 covers 16 residues. The CDR3 is CASSPTLAGGPDEQYF. CDR3 bases: TGCGCCAGCAGCCCAACTCTAGCGGGAGGGCCCGACGAGCAGTACTTC.

The chain couples TRBV11-2 to TRBJ1-1; D is perhaps TRBD1 (6 bases). The CDR3 loop spans 15 amino acids. Trimming pared 5 bases from V and 4 bases from J, leaving 17 bases between. Germline V gene sequence: CDR1 SGHAT, CDR2 FQNNGV. The CDR3 sequence: CASSQSTGFVTEAFF. CDR3 nucleotides: TGTGCCAGCAGCCAATCCACAGGGTTTGTCACTGAAGCTTTCTTT. The full variable domain, in which reference TRBV11-2 and TRBJ1-1 provide the parts outside the CDR3, is EAGVAQSPRYKIIEKRQSVAFWCNPISGHATLYWYQQILGQGPKLLIQFQNNGVVDDSQLPKDRFSAERLKGVDSTLKIQPAKLEDSAVYLCASSQSTGFVTEAFFGQGTRLTVV.

The CDR3: CASTGTSGKGANEQFF. The CDR3 DNA follows: TGTGCCAGCACCGGGACTAGCGGGAAGGGGGCCAATGAGCAGTTCTTC. This chain uses TRBV2 with TRBJ2-1; 13 bases line up with TRBD2. The CDR3 spans 16 residues. Per the germline V gene, CDR1 is SNHLY and CDR2 is FYNNEI. V was clipped by 7 bases and J by 6 bases; unmatched bases: 9. The full variable domain, its missing parts supplied by reference TRBV2 and TRBJ2-1, is EPEVTQTPSHQVTQMGQEVILRCVPISNHLYFYWYRQILGQKVEFLVSFYNNEISEKSEIFDDQFSVERPDGSNFTLKIRSTKLEDSAMYFCASTGTSGKGANEQFFGPGTRLTVL.

In this sample, this clone turned up once. The chain combines TRBV12-3 or TRBV12-4 with TRBJ1-1; no reliable D call. The CDR3 spans 13 residues. Trimming stripped 5 bases from V and 1 base from J, with 8 bases between. The CDR3 region is CASSRSQNTEAFF. The CDR3 DNA follows: TGTGCCAGCAGTCGTTCACAGAACACTGAAGCTTTCTTT.

This rearrangement joins TRBV18 to TRBJ2-1; 8 nucleotides match TRBD2. The CDR3 has 15 amino acids. CDR1 and CDR2 (germline): KGHSH, LQKENI. V dropped 0 bases and J dropped 4; count of bases not matched to a gene: 2. The CDR3 loop is CASSPPGGGYNEQFF. DNA of the CDR3: TGTGCCAGCTCACCACCGGGCGGGGGGTACAATGAGCAGTTCTTC.

This clone was counted once. The V gene is TRBV28, the J gene TRBJ1-1; D is uncertain. This CDR3 is 12 amino acids long. Between the trimmed V and J ends, which lost 9 bases and 2 bases, there was a span of 10 bases. Per the germline V gene, CDR1 is MDHEN and CDR2 is SYDVKM. The CDR3 region has the DNA TGTGCCAGTTCCACGGGAAACACTGAAGCTTTCTTT. This translates into CASSTGNTEAFF.

The chain has TRBV19 and TRBJ2-7; D call uncertain. The CDR3 contains 13 residues. V lost 5 bases, J lost 4 bases, and 12 bases lay in between. CDR1 LNHDA and CDR2 SQIVND come from the germline V gene (reference sequence). CDR3 nucleotides: TGTGCCAGTAGTTTCCAACGGGTTTACGAGCAGTACTTC. Its protein is CASSFQRVYEQYF.

V gene TRBV9 combines with J gene TRBJ2-7; 9 bases line up with TRBD1. In germline, CDR1 is SGDLS, CDR2 YYNGEE. J lost 0 bases, V lost 0 bases, and 4 bases had no gene match. This CDR3 spans 16 amino acids. The CDR3 loop reads CASSVAVGQGSYEQYF. CDR3 sequence (DNA): TGTGCCAGCAGCGTAGCGGTGGGACAGGGCTCCTACGAGCAGTACTTC.

Here the CDR3 reads CASSARTGASEAFF. The CDR3 DNA sequence: TGTGCCAGTAGTGCCCGGACAGGGGCCTCTGAAGCTTTCTTT. The J gene is TRBJ1-1, the V gene TRBV19; 9 bases are a match to TRBD1. The CDR3 is made up of 14 amino acids. Germline V gives CDR1 LNHDA, CDR2 SQIVND (reference sequence). The trim removed 5 bases at V and 6 bases at J, leaving 7 bases unmatched. Full variable domain (outside the CDR3, taken from reference TRBV19 and TRBJ1-1): DGGITQSPKYLFRKEGQNVTLSCEQNLNHDAMYWYRQDPGQGLRLIYYSQIVNDFQKGDIAEGYSVSREKKESFPLTVTSAQKNPTAFYLCASSARTGASEAFFGQGTRLTVV.

This clone was counted at least ten times. The J gene is TRBJ2-1, the V gene TRBV5-1; 13 bases line up with TRBD2. CDR1 is SGHRS and CDR2 is YFSETQ in the germline V gene. CDR3 length equals 18 residues. Trimming cost V 2 bases and J 2 bases; bases outside gene matches: 7. The CDR3: CASSFAIGLAGAYNEQFF. The DNA for the CDR3 is TGCGCCAGCAGCTTTGCTATCGGACTAGCGGGGGCCTACAATGAGCAGTTCTTC.

The chain carries TRBV29-1 and TRBJ2-2, with 10 nucleotides matching TRBD1. The CDR3 runs to 15 residues. V dropped 5 bases and J dropped 5; count of bases not matched to a gene: 8. Germline loops: CDR1 SQVTM, CDR2 ANQGSEA. The CDR3 DNA reads TGCAGCGTTAAGGGACAGGGGCAGGAAACCGGGGAGCTGTTTTTT. It translates to CSVKGQGQETGELFF.

The CDR3 loop reads CAWSVLVGRASGTDTQYF. The CDR3 coding sequence is TGTGCCTGGAGTGTATTGGTCGGGAGGGCCTCGGGCACAGATACGCAGTATTTT. The chain recombines TRBV30 with TRBJ2-3; 8 nucleotides align to TRBD2. CDR3 length: 18 residues. Germline V gives CDR1 GTSNPN, CDR2 SVGIG (reference sequence). The ends lost 0 bases at V and 1 base at J; junction bases unmatched: 12.

This sequence joins TRBV7-2 and TRBJ1-2; 7 positions match TRBD1. The germline CDR1 and CDR2 sequences are SGHTA and FQGNSA. This CDR3 has 15 amino acids. J was trimmed by 8 bases and V by 4 bases; bases with no gene match: 13. CDR3 sequence: CASSSRTGGLEGYTF. CDR3 DNA: TGTGCCAGCAGCTCCCGGACAGGAGGGTTAGAAGGCTACACCTTC.

The rearrangement joins TRBV6-5 to TRBJ1-2; no clear D. The CDR3 runs to 13 residues. Per the germline V gene, CDR1 is MNHEY and CDR2 is SVGAGI. V was cut by 0 bases and J by 3 bases, with 5 bases left in between. Written as DNA, the CDR3 is TGTGCCAGCAGTTACTCACAGTACTATGGCTACACCTTC. Translating it yields CASSYSQYYGYTF.

The V and J genes are TRBV7-9 and TRBJ2-1; 13 nucleotides line up with TRBD2. This CDR3 comprises 15 residues. Trimming removed 4 bases from V and 6 bases from J; junction bases left unmatched: 3. In germline, CDR1 is SEHNR, CDR2 FQNEAQ (reference sequence). The DNA of the CDR3 is TGTGCCAGCAGCTGGACTAGCGGGAGTTTCAATGAGCAGTTCTTC. This translates into CASSWTSGSFNEQFF.

This rearrangement joins TRBV2 to TRBJ1-3; a weak D match, TRBD1 (6 bases). The CDR3 is 14 residues long. Germline V gene lookup returns CDR1 SNHLY and CDR2 FYNNEI. Trimming removed 6 bases from V and 2 bases from J, with 11 bases in between. The CDR3 is CASSLYRAGNTIYF. CDR3 nucleotides: TGTGCCAGCAGCCTGTACAGGGCTGGAAACACCATATATTTT. The full variable domain, rest sourced from reference TRBV2 and TRBJ1-3, is EPEVTQTPSHQVTQMGQEVILRCVPISNHLYFYWYRQILGQKVEFLVSFYNNEISEKSEIFDDQFSVERPDGSNFTLKIRSTKLEDSAMYFCASSLYRAGNTIYFGEGSWLTVV.

The V gene is TRBV12-3 or TRBV12-4, the J gene TRBJ2-7; D not certain. V gave up 3 bases and J gave up 5 bases, with 5 bases separating them. The CDR3 consists of 11 residues. The chain's CDR3 is CASSFRDEQYF. DNA for the CDR3: TGTGCCAGCAGTTTCCGGGACGAGCAGTACTTC.

This chain uses TRBV18 with TRBJ2-3; D is possibly TRBD1 (5 bases). V was shortened by 2 bases and J by 2 bases, with 14 bases between the two germline ends. CDR3 length: 16 residues. Germline CDR1 KGHSH, CDR2 LQKENI. The CDR3 DNA sequence: TGTGCCAGCTCACCATTGGGGCTGGGCGCCACAGATACGCAGTATTTT. This encodes CASSPLGLGATDTQYF. The complete variable domain, with remaining parts taken from reference TRBV18 and TRBJ2-3, reads NAGVMQNPRHLVRRRGQEARLRCSPMKGHSHVYWYRQLPEEGLKFMVYLQKENIIDESGMPKERFSAEFPKEGPSILRIQQVVRGDSAAYFCASSPLGLGATDTQYFGPGTRLTVL.

The genes are TRBV25-1 and TRBJ1-6; D is undetermined. V was trimmed by 9 bases and J by 0 bases, leaving 9 bases between them. The germline gives CDR1 MGHDK, CDR2 SYGVNS. This CDR3 region has 14 residues. CDR3 in DNA: TGTGCCAGTAGCCGGAGCTCCTATAATTCACCCCTCCACTTT. Protein sequence: CASSRSSYNSPLHF.

The chain recombines TRBV20-1 with TRBJ2-1; the D gene is possibly TRBD1 (6 bases). Looked up from germline, CDR1 is DFQATT and CDR2 is SNEGSKA (reference sequence). The germline V and J ends were trimmed by 1 base and 12 bases, with 10 bases remaining between them. CDR3 length: 11 residues. Written as DNA, the CDR3 is TGCAGTGCTAGAGCACCGACAGGGCAGTTCTTC. Protein product: CSARAPTGQFF.

The chain combines TRBV6-5 with TRBJ1-2; D unresolved. CDR3 length: 15 amino acids. Germline V gene lookup returns CDR1 MNHEY and CDR2 SVGAGI. V was pared by 2 bases and J by 5 bases, with 15 bases between. As DNA, the CDR3 is TGTGCCAGCAGTTACGGGCACCGCGGAGGATATGGCTACACCTTC. Amino acids: CASSYGHRGGYGYTF.

The chain joins TRBV5-4 to TRBJ2-2, with 13 bases aligning to TRBD2. V dropped 0 bases and J dropped 14; count of bases not matched to a gene: 1. The CDR3 has 13 residues. Germline CDR1 is SGHNT and CDR2 is YYREEE (reference sequence). CDR3 bases: TGTGCCAGCAGCTTGGAGGGACTAGCGGGACTGTTTTTT. Amino acid sequence: CASSLEGLAGLFF.

The rearrangement links TRBV19 to TRBJ1-5; D gene ambiguous. CDR1 is LNHDA and CDR2 is SQIVND in the germline V gene (reference sequence). This CDR3 region has 16 residues. The V and J ends lost 1 base and 2 bases respectively, with 12 bases between them. CDR3 coding DNA: TGTGCCAGTAGTATAGTGGAGGGTGCGGGCAATCAGCCCCAGCATTTT. Translating it yields CASSIVEGAGNQPQHF.

This clone was seen only once. V usage is TRBV2 and J usage is TRBJ2-3, with 14 bases matching TRBD2. The CDR3 spans 20 residues. Trimming at V came to 2 bases and at J to 2 bases, leaving 12 bases not matched to a gene. Germline V gene sequence: CDR1 SNHLY, CDR2 FYNNEI. The CDR3 spells CASSERPGLAGVWDTDTQYF. The CDR3 DNA follows: TGTGCCAGCAGTGAACGCCCGGGACTAGCGGGAGTGTGGGACACAGATACGCAGTATTTT.

This sequence joins TRBV11-3 and TRBJ2-5; D remains ambiguous. The CDR3 extends over 13 amino acids. The germline V gene encodes CDR1 SGHNT and CDR2 YENEEA. Trimming removed 1 base from V and 1 base from J, with 4 bases in between. The CDR3 sequence: CASSLGIQETQYF. CDR3 coding DNA: TGTGCCAGCAGCTTAGGTATCCAAGAGACCCAGTACTTC.